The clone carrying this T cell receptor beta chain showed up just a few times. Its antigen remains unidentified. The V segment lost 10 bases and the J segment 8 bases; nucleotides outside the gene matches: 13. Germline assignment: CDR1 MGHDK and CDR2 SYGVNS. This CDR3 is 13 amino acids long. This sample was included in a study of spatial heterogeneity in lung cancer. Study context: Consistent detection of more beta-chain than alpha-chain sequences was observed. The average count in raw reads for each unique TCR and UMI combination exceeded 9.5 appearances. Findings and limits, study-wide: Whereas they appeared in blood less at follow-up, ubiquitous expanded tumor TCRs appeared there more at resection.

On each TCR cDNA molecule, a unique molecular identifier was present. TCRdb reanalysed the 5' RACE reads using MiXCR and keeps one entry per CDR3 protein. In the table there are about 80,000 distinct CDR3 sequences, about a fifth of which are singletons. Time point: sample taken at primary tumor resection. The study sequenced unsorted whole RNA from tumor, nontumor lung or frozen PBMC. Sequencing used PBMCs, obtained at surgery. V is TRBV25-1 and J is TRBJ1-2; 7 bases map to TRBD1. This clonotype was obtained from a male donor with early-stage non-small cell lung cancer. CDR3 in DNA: TGTGCCACCCGTCAGACAGGGCGCGAAGGCTACACCTTC. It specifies CATRQTGREGYTF.